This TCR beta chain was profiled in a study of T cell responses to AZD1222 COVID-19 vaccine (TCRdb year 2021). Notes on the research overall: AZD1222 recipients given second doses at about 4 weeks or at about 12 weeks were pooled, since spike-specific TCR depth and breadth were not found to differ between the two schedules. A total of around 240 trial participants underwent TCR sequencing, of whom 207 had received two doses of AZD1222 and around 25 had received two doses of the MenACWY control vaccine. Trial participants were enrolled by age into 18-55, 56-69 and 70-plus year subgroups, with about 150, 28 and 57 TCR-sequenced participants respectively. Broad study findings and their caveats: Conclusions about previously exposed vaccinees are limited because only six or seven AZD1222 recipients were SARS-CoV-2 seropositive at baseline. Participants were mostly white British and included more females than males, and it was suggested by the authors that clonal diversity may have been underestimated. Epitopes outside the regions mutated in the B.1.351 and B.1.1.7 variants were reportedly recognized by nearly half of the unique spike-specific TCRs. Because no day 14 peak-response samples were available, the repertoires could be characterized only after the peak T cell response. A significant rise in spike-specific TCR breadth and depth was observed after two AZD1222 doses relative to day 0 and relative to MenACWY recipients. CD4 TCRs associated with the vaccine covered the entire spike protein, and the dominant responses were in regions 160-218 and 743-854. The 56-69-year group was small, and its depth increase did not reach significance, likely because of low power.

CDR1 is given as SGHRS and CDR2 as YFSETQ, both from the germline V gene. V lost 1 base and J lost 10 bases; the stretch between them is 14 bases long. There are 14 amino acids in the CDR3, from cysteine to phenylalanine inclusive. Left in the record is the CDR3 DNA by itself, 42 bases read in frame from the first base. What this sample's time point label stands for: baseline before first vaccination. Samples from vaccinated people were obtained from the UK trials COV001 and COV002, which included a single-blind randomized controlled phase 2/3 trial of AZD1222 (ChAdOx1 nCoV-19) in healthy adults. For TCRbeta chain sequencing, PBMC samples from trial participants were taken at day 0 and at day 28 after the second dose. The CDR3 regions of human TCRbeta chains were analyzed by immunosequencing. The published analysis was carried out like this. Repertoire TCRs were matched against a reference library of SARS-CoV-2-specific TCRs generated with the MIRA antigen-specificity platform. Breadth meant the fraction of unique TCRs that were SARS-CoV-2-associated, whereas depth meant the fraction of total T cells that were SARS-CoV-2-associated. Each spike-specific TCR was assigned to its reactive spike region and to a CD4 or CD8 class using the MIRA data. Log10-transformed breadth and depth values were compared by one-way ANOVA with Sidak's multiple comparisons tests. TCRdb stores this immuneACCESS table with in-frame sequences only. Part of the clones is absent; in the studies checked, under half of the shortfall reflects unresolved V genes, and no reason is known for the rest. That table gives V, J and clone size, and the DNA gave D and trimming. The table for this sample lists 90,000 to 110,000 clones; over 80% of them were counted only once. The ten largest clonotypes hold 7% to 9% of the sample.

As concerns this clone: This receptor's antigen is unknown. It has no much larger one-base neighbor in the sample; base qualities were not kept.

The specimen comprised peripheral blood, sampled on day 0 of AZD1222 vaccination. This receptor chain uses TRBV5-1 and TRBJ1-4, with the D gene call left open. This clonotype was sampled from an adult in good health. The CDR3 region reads CASSLIPAEGKLFF. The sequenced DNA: TGCGCCAGCAGCTTGATCCCGGCAGAGGGAAAACTGTTTTTT.